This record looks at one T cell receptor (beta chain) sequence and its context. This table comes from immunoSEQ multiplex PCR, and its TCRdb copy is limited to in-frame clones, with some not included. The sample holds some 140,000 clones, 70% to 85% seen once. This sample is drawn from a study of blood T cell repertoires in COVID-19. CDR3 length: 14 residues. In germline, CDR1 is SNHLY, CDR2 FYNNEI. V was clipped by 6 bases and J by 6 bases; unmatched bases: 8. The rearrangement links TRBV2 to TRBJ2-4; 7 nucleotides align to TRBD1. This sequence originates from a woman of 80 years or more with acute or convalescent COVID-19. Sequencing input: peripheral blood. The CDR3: CASSNWDSLNIQYF. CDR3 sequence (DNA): TGTGCCAGCAGCAATTGGGACAGCCTAAACATTCAGTACTTC.